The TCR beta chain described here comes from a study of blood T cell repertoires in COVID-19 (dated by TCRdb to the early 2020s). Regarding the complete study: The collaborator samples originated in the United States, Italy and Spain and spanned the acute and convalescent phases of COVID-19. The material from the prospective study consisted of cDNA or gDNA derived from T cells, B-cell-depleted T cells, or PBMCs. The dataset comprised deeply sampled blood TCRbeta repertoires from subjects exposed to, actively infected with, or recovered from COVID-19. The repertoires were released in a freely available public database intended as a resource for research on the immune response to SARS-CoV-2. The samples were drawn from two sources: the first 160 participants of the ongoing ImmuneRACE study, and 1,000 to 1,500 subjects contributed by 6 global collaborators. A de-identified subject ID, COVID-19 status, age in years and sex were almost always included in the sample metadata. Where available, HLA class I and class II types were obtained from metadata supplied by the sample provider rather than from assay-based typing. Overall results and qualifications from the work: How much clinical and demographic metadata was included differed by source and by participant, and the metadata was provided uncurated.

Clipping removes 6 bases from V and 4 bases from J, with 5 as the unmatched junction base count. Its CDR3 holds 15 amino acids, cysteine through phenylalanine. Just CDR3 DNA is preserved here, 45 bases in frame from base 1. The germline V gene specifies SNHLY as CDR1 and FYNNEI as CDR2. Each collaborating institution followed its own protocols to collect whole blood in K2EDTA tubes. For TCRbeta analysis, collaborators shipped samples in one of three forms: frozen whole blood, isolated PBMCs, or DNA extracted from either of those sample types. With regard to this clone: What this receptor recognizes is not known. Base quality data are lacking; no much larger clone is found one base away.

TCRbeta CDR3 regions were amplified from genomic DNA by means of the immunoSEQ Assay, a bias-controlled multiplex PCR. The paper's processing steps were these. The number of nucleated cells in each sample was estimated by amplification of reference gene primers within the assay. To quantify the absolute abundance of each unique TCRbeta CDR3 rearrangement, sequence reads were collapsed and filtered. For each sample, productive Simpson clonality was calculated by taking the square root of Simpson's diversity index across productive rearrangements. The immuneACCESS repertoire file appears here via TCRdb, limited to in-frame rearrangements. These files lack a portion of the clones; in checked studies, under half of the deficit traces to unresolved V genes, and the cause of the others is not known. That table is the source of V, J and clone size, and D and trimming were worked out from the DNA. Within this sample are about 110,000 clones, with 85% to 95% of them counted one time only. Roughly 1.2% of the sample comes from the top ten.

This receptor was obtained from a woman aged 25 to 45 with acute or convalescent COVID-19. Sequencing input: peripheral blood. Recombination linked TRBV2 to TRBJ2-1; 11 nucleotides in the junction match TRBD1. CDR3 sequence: CASRPGTGGYNEQFF. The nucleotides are TGTGCCAGCAGGCCCGGGACAGGGGGATACAATGAGCAGTTCTTC.